These 28 T cell receptor beta chains originate from one sample sequenced in a study of cytomegalovirus exposure and HLA in healthy donors. Researchers ran the PCR with 60 Vbeta and 13 Jbeta primers. TCRdb's table, derived via immunoSEQ multiplex PCR, lists solely in-frame clones and lacks some. The sample records approximately 100,000 clones, 65% to 80% being singletons. Input material: PBMCs. These receptor sequences come from a man in his sixties in good health and CMV-seropositive.

This chain connects TRBV18 to TRBJ1-3; no definite D call. Germline CDR1 KGHSH, CDR2 LQKENI. V was pared by 4 bases and J by 0 bases, with 16 bases between. The length of the CDR3 is 17 residues. This chain's CDR3 is CASSQTQVSSSGNTIYF. Written as DNA, the CDR3 is TGTGCCAGCTCACAAACCCAGGTATCAAGCTCTGGAAACACCATATATTTT.

This chain connects TRBV7-3 to TRBJ1-1, with D unresolved. V was clipped by 5 bases and J by 0 bases, with 13 bases between them. The V gene's germline CDR1 is SGHTA and CDR2 FQGTGA. The CDR3 has 15 residues. The CDR3 spells CASSPNPGMNTEAFF. CDR3 DNA sequence: TGTGCCAGCAGCCCGAACCCAGGTATGAACACTGAAGCTTTCTTT.

The chain is built from TRBV28 and TRBJ2-2; D is possibly TRBD1 (8 bases). The length of the CDR3 is 16 residues. Germline V gives CDR1 MDHEN, CDR2 SYDVKM. Trimming cost V 4 bases and J 6 bases, with 18 bases left between them. The CDR3 loop reads CASSSGQGGKAGELFF. CDR3 sequence (DNA): TGTGCCAGCAGTTCAGGACAGGGAGGGAAGGCCGGGGAGCTGTTTTTT.

For this clone: One end of the junction varies from germline; a read error may be responsible. The chain recombines TRBV7-8 with TRBJ1-1, with D hard to call. There are 14 residues in the CDR3. Germline V lookup: CDR1 SGHVS, CDR2 FQNEAQ. CDR3 DNA sequence: TGTGCCAGCCGCTTGGCGGAGTTAAGCACTGAAGCTTTCTTT. Translating gives CASRLAELSTEAFF.

This clone came up once. V usage is TRBV30 and J usage is TRBJ1-6; 7 positions match TRBD1. CDR1 and CDR2 from the germline V gene are GTSNPN and SVGIG (reference sequence). V gave up 0 bases and J gave up 6 bases; unmatched junction bases: 17. This CDR3 has 19 residues. In DNA, the CDR3 is TGTGCCTGGAGTGTACCATGGACAGGTCTACCCAGGGGTAATTCACCCCTCCACTTT. Translation: CAWSVPWTGLPRGNSPLHF.

This clone was counted between two and nine times. The CDR3 loop reads CASSLVGTSYYEQYF. For the CDR3, the DNA is TGCGCCAGCAGCTTGGTGGGGACTTCTTATTACGAGCAGTACTTC. The chain joins TRBV5-1 to TRBJ2-7, with D perhaps matching TRBD2 (6 bases). In germline, CDR1 is SGHRS, CDR2 YFSETQ. V was shortened by 0 bases and J by 4 bases, with 14 bases between the two germline ends. The CDR3 is 15 amino acids.

This chain connects TRBV7-2 to TRBJ2-1; D unclear. V was cut by 0 bases and J by 5 bases, with 5 bases left in between. There are 13 residues in the CDR3. Germline CDR1 and CDR2: SGHTA and FQGNSA. As DNA, the CDR3 is TGTGCCAGCAGCTTAGCCAGGCACAATGAGCAGTTCTTC. It codes for CASSLARHNEQFF.

The chain uses TRBV14 and TRBJ1-2, with D uncertain. The CDR3 has 13 amino acids. Germline lookup yields CDR1 SGHDN and CDR2 FVKESK. Trimming left V 4 bases short and J 6 bases short, with 12 bases between. The CDR3 coding sequence is TGTGCCAGCAGCCGAACTCAACGGGATGGCTACACCTTC. This encodes CASSRTQRDGYTF.

The gene calls are TRBV9 and TRBJ2-5, with 9 bases aligning to TRBD2. This CDR3 comprises 16 residues. Trimming cost V 0 bases and J 1 base; bases outside gene matches: 4. Germline CDR1 reads SGDLS; CDR2 reads YYNGEE. Here the CDR3 reads CASSVATAGGQETQYF. The CDR3 coding sequence is TGTGCCAGCAGCGTAGCTACAGCGGGGGGCCAAGAGACCCAGTACTTC.

The rearrangement joins TRBV5-4 to TRBJ2-1; D possibly corresponds to TRBD2 (6 bases). CDR1 SGHNT and CDR2 YYREEE come from the germline V gene (reference sequence). The CDR3 is 13 amino acids. V was trimmed by 4 bases and J by 9 bases, leaving 14 bases between them. The DNA for the CDR3 is TGTGCCAGCAGCCCCCCCGTGGGGGGTGAGCAGTTCTTC. Translation gives CASSPPVGGEQFF.

The chain employs TRBV4-2 and TRBJ1-6, with unresolved D. The length of the CDR3 is 13 residues. The germline V gene has CDR1 LGHNA and CDR2 YNFKEQ. Trimming took off 2 bases at V and 6 bases at J, with 5 bases between the two ends. CDR3 DNA sequence: TGTGCCAGCAGCCAAAACATTAATTCACCCCTCCACTTT. It specifies CASSQNINSPLHF.

This clone showed up just a few times. The sample contains more than one DNA sequence encoding this CDR3. The chain employs TRBV5-4 and TRBJ1-2, with D uncertain. The CDR3 is 15 amino acids. Looked up from germline, CDR1 is SGHNT and CDR2 is YYREEE (reference sequence). The germline V and J ends were trimmed by 0 bases and 0 bases, with 9 bases remaining between them. The CDR3 loop is CASSLAVEANYGYTF. Written as DNA, the CDR3 is TGTGCCAGCAGCTTGGCGGTCGAAGCTAACTATGGCTACACCTTC.

This chain joins TRBV6-5 and TRBJ2-7, with 9 bases that match TRBD1. After removal of 4 bases from V and 6 bases from J, the junction contained 4 bases not matched to a gene. This CDR3 contains 13 residues. Germline loops: CDR1 MNHEY, CDR2 SVGAGI. The DNA for the CDR3 is TGTGCCAGCAGTTCGGGACAGGGCGGCGAGCAGTACTTC. Residues: CASSSGQGGEQYF.

This clone showed up just a few times. CDR3 sequence (DNA): TGTGCCAGCAACGTCCGGAGGGGCACTGAAGCTTTCTTT. It encodes CASNVRRGTEAFF. This sequence joins TRBV7-2 and TRBJ1-1; possible D gene TRBD1, 5 bases. This CDR3 comprises 13 residues. Germline lookup yields CDR1 SGHTA and CDR2 FQGNSA. V shed 7 bases and J shed 4 bases, with 13 bases lying between them.

The gene calls are TRBV7-8 and TRBJ1-2; D perhaps matches TRBD1 (5 bases). V lost 5 bases to trimming and J lost 8 bases, with 18 bases between them. There are 14 residues in the CDR3. Germline V gene sequence: CDR1 SGHVS, CDR2 FQNEAQ. The CDR3 bases are TGTGCCAGCAGCCCGGGGGGTACCTTTCTAGGCTACACCTTC. Its translation is CASSPGGTFLGYTF.

The V gene is TRBV19, the J gene TRBJ2-3; a weak D match, TRBD1 (6 bases). The CDR3 contains 15 residues. Germline V gives CDR1 LNHDA, CDR2 SQIVND (reference sequence). The V and J ends lost 5 bases and 0 bases respectively, with 12 bases between them. CDR3 sequence reads: CASSGRQASTDTQYF. In DNA, the CDR3 is TGTGCCAGTAGTGGAAGACAGGCCAGCACAGATACGCAGTATTTT. The full variable domain, in which reference TRBV19 and TRBJ2-3 provide the parts outside the CDR3, is DGGITQSPKYLFRKEGQNVTLSCEQNLNHDAMYWYRQDPGQGLRLIYYSQIVNDFQKGDIAEGYSVSREKKESFPLTVTSAQKNPTAFYLCASSGRQASTDTQYFGPGTRLTVL.

V is TRBV4-1 and J is TRBJ2-3, with TRBD2 matching over 9 bases. Germline trimming cut 1 base from V and 1 base from J; bases unmatched to any gene: 9. From germline, CDR1 is MGHRA and CDR2 YSYEKL. The length of the CDR3 is 18 residues. CDR3 nucleotides: TGCGCCAGCAGCCAAGTGGCCTTGGCGGGGGGGGGCACAGATACGCAGTATTTT. Protein: CASSQVALAGGGTDTQYF.

This chain links TRBV7-6 with TRBJ2-3; D is possibly TRBD1 (6 bases). The CDR3 extends over 16 amino acids. V lost 7 bases, J lost 4 bases, and 21 bases lay in between. Germline V gene sequence: CDR1 SGHVS, CDR2 FNYEAQ. For the CDR3, the DNA is TGTGCCAGCACCCCTAGAAGGGGCAGGGGAGCAGATACGCAGTATTTT. It yields the protein CASTPRRGRGADTQYF.

This rearrangement joins TRBV29-1 to TRBJ2-5; 8 bases are shared with TRBD1. Trimming removed 6 bases from V and 5 bases from J; junction bases left unmatched: 11. Germline CDR1 reads SQVTM; CDR2 reads ANQGSEA. The CDR3 covers 14 residues. The CDR3 DNA reads as TGCAGCGTACCGACAGGGGCTTGGTTGGAGACCCAGTACTTC. This gives the protein CSVPTGAWLETQYF.

This chain joins TRBV6-5 and TRBJ2-3; tentative D call: TRBD1 (6 bases). This CDR3 is 15 amino acids long. Trimming shortened V by 5 bases and J by 2 bases, and 14 bases separated the two germline ends. CDR1 is MNHEY, CDR2 SVGAGI, per germline. CDR3 in DNA: TGTGCCAGCAGTAACAGGGCTGGGCACACAGATACGCAGTATTTT. Protein product: CASSNRAGHTDTQYF.

The V and J genes are TRBV5-6 and TRBJ2-2; D is undetermined. The CDR3 consists of 14 residues. CDR1 is SGHDT and CDR2 is YYEEEE in the germline V gene. V was cut by 1 base and J by 1 base, with 5 bases left in between. The CDR3 sequence is CASSLNGNTGELFF. In DNA form, the CDR3 reads TGTGCCAGCAGCTTGAACGGGAACACCGGGGAGCTGTTTTTT.

V is TRBV9 and J is TRBJ2-1, with 7 bases aligning to TRBD1. V shed 3 bases, J shed 8 bases, and the junction held 5 bases outside the gene matches. This CDR3 is 13 amino acids long. Germline V gene sequence: CDR1 SGDLS, CDR2 YYNGEE. The CDR3 region is CASSGQGKDEQFF. The CDR3, as DNA: TGTGCCAGCAGCGGACAGGGAAAGGATGAGCAGTTCTTC.

This clone was counted a few times. The rearrangement uses TRBV15 and TRBJ2-2; TRBD2 agrees at 14 bases. V shed 1 base, J shed 0 bases, and the junction held 4 bases outside the gene matches. The CDR3 consists of 19 residues. Per the germline V gene, CDR1 is LNHNV and CDR2 is YYDKDF (reference sequence). The CDR3 region is CATSRGLAGGYPNTGELFF. The CDR3 nucleotides are TGTGCCACCAGCAGAGGACTAGCGGGGGGGTATCCGAACACCGGGGAGCTGTTTTTT.

The chain has TRBV19 and TRBJ2-3; 12 bases align to TRBD2. Trimming removed 7 bases from V and 2 bases from J; junction bases left unmatched: 4. The CDR3 loop spans 15 amino acids. Per the germline V gene, CDR1 is LNHDA and CDR2 is SQIVND (reference sequence). This chain's CDR3 is CASKRLAGVTDTQYF. The CDR3, as DNA: TGTGCCAGTAAGCGACTAGCGGGGGTCACAGATACGCAGTATTTT. The full variable domain, its missing parts supplied by reference TRBV19 and TRBJ2-3, is DGGITQSPKYLFRKEGQNVTLSCEQNLNHDAMYWYRQDPGQGLRLIYYSQIVNDFQKGDIAEGYSVSREKKESFPLTVTSAQKNPTAFYLCASKRLAGVTDTQYFGPGTRLTVL.

This CDR3 reads CASSLTAGAGYNEQFF. For the CDR3, the DNA is TGTGCCAGCAGTTTAACCGCAGGGGCCGGCTACAATGAGCAGTTCTTC. The chain has TRBV6-5 and TRBJ2-1, with D perhaps TRBD1 (6 bases). Trimming removed 4 bases from V and 3 bases from J, with 16 bases in between. The germline V gene has CDR1 MNHEY and CDR2 SVGAGI. This CDR3 is built from 16 residues.

The chain recombines TRBV27 with TRBJ1-6, with D maybe TRBD1 (6 bases). This CDR3 comprises 14 residues. Trimming stripped 3 bases from V and 9 bases from J, with 12 bases between. Per germline, CDR1 MNHEY and CDR2 SMNVEV (reference sequence). CDR3 in amino acids: CASSFGGGVSPLHF. The CDR3 DNA is TGTGCCAGCAGTTTTGGAGGGGGGGTTTCACCCCTCCACTTT.

The CDR3 here is CASGFGGAGFEQFF. In DNA form, the CDR3 reads TGTGCTAGTGGGTTCGGGGGAGCGGGATTTGAGCAGTTCTTC. The chain recombines TRBV12-5 with TRBJ2-1, with 7 bases aligning to TRBD2. Germline V lookup: CDR1 LGHNT, CDR2 FRNRAP. CDR3 length equals 14 residues. J was trimmed by 9 bases and V by 6 bases; bases with no gene match: 11.

V is TRBV6-6 and J is TRBJ2-7; D may be TRBD2 (5 bases). This CDR3 has 13 amino acids. V lost 11 bases to trimming and J lost 2 bases, with 16 bases between them. Germline lookup yields CDR1 MNHNY and CDR2 SVGAGI (reference sequence). CDR3: CASSTGNPYEQYF. Written as DNA, the CDR3 is TGTGCCTCCTCCACGGGAAATCCCTACGAGCAGTACTTC.